Reported below is one T cell receptor beta chain. The antigen remains unidentified. Here immunoSEQ multiplex PCR was the method, and the copy in TCRdb shows in-frame clones only, minus some. The sample consists of approximately 20,000 clones, 66% of them appearing once. This CDR3 comprises 15 residues. Trimming removed 7 bases from V and 1 base from J, with 16 bases in between. Germline V gives CDR1 MNHNY, CDR2 SVGAGI (reference sequence). This sample stems from a study of CD4 T cells in relation to SARS-CoV-2 and coronaviruses. General study results and limits: Around two thirds of donors had memory CD4+ clonotypes crossrecognizing SARS-CoV-2 and common cold coronavirus spike. Pre-pandemic and post-infection samples never came from the same donor.

Before the COVID-19 pandemic, during about 2010-2018, CD4+ T cells were taken from unexposed donors. CD4+ T cells were isolated from the cells after 10 days of culture. Cells permitting, SARS-CoV-2 S/N and four cold-coronavirus spikes were tested on unexposed-donor CD4+ T cells. The sample comprised CD4+ T cells from PBMCs, cultured in vitro. The sequence derives from a human donor in good health. The chain recombines TRBV6-6 with TRBJ2-5, with D perhaps assigned TRBD1 or TRBD2 (5 bases each). The CDR3 is CASNVLGAIQETQYF. CDR3 nucleotide sequence: TGTGCCAGCAACGTACTCGGGGCTATCCAAGAGACCCAGTACTTC.